This T cell receptor beta chain was sequenced for a study of lymphopenia after photon versus proton radiotherapy. Findings and caveats of the study: Relative stability marked proton patients; photon patients lost diversity and naive cells. Oligoclonal CD8+ Temra expansion after nadir drove photon patients' diversity drop. Post-nadir TCR diversity decline inversely tracked overall survival among those who died.

In its sample, this clone was seen once. Antigen: not known. This CDR3 contains 14 residues. J gave up 8 bases and V 5 bases, and 5 bases lay outside the gene matches. CDR1 and CDR2 from the germline V gene are LGHNA and YSLEER. Some clones are missing from TCRdb's copy, which holds only in-frame ones; the method was immunoSEQ multiplex PCR. The sample records approximately 31,000 clones, over 75% being singletons. The TCR originated in a woman in her seventies with pancreatic cancer. Sequenced material: peripheral blood, taken from a patient treated with proton-based radiotherapy. The chain links TRBV4-3 to TRBJ1-4; 10 bases map to TRBD1. CDR3 sequence: CASSNGTGEEKLFF. CDR3 nucleotide sequence: TGCGCCAGCAGCAACGGGACAGGGGAAGAAAAACTGTTTTTT.